A selection of T cell receptor beta chains follows, all from one sample in a study of blood T cell repertoires in COVID-19. Using immunoSEQ multiplex PCR, the repertoire was profiled, and TCRdb retains in-frame clones only, with some absent. The sample includes 100,000 to 150,000 clones, about 88% seen only once; the top ten take approximately 1%. Sequenced sample: peripheral blood. The receptors originated from an elderly woman with acute or convalescent COVID-19. Both conserved end residues are part of each CDR3. Each record gives: J gene, V gene, clone size, D gene, CDR3 DNA, CDR3 protein. A D gene is named only where the DNA matches it firmly. The size of a clone is reported for some rows only, either as once, few or many, or as a class for expanded clones.

TRBJ2-2 | TRBV5-1 | NA | TRBD2 | TGCGCCAGCAGCTGGGTTCCGGGACTAGCGACCGGGGAGCTGTTTTTT | CASSWVPGLATGELFF
TRBJ2-7 | TRBV7-9 | NA | TRBD1 | TGTGCCAGCAGCTTAGTCCCGGGACAGGGACTTTTTGAGCAGTACTTC | CASSLVPGQGLFEQYF
TRBJ1-1 | TRBV2 | NA | NA | TGTGCCAGCAGTGGGACTGCTTATGAAGCTTTCTTT | CASSGTAYEAFF
TRBJ1-1 | TRBV5-1 | NA | NA | TGCGCCAGCAGCCGTTCCGGGACAGAAGCTTTCTTT | CASSRSGTEAFF
TRBJ1-6 | TRBV19 | NA | NA | TGTGCCAGTAGTAGGCAGGGCAATTCACCCCTCCACTTT | CASSRQGNSPLHF
TRBJ1-2 | TRBV7-6 | NA | TRBD1 | TGTGCCAGCAGCCTACAGGGGGACTATGGCTACACCTTC | CASSLQGDYGYTF
TRBJ1-1 | TRBV29-1 | NA | NA | TGCAGCGTCCAATCCCAGACGGGGAACACTGAAGCTTTCTTT | CSVQSQTGNTEAFF
TRBJ2-7 | TRBV20-1 | NA | TRBD2 | TGCAGTGCCCAGGGAGGGTACGAGCAGTACTTC | CSAQGGYEQYF
TRBJ1-1 | TRBV19 | once | TRBD1 | TGTGCCAGTTCCCGACAGGGGGACACTGAAGCTTTCTTT | CASSRQGDTEAFF
TRBJ1-2 | TRBV7-2 | NA | TRBD1 | TGTGCCAGCAGCTCATACAGGGGGCTCAGCACCTTC | CASSSYRGLSTF
TRBJ2-5 | TRBV29-1 | NA | NA | TGCAGCGGCGCCCCCATACTAGTGCAGACCCAGTACTTC | CSGAPILVQTQYF
TRBJ2-2 | TRBV11-2 | NA | NA | TGTGCCAGCAGCGTCTTTCGCACCGGGGAGCTGTTTTTT | CASSVFRTGELFF
TRBJ1-5 | TRBV12-3/TRBV12-4 | few | NA | TGTGCCAGCACCTCGGGGCAGCCCCAGCATTTT | CASTSGQPQHF
TRBJ1-2 | TRBV2 | NA | TRBD1 | TGTGCCAGCAGCCGGGACAGGGGGTTGGAGGGCTACACCTTC | CASSRDRGLEGYTF
TRBJ1-5 | TRBV2 | NA | TRBD1 | TGTGCCAGCAGTGACAGGACAGGGAATAGCAATCAGCCCCAGCATTTT | CASSDRTGNSNQPQHF
TRBJ1-2 | TRBV7-8 | NA | NA | TGTGCCAGCAGCTTAAAACAGGACTATGGCTACACCTTC | CASSLKQDYGYTF
TRBJ2-7 | TRBV28 | NA | TRBD1 | TGTGCCAGCAGGACGACAGGGGAGTCCTACGAGCAGTACTTC | CASRTTGESYEQYF
TRBJ2-5 | TRBV28 | NA | TRBD2 | TGTGCCAGCACCAGCGGGGCGGGTGGGGAGACCCAGTACTTC | CASTSGAGGETQYF
TRBJ1-3 | TRBV25-1 | NA | NA | TGTGCCAGCAGAGATAGAGGGTTTGGAAACACCATATATTTT | CASRDRGFGNTIYF
TRBJ2-7 | TRBV5-4 | NA | TRBD2 | TGTGCCAGCAGCATACCGGGACTAGCTGCCGAGCAGTACTTC | CASSIPGLAAEQYF
TRBJ2-7 | TRBV2 | NA | TRBD2 | TGTGCCAGCAGTCCTAGCGGGAGTCTAGGCGAGCAGTACTTC | CASSPSGSLGEQYF
TRBJ1-2 | TRBV6-6 | NA | NA | TGTGCCAGCACCCCGGACAGTGGCGGGCGCTACACCTTC | CASTPDSGGRYTF
TRBJ1-2 | TRBV27 | NA | TRBD1 | TGTGCCAGCAGGGGGACAGCAGCTAAGGACTATGGCTACACCTTC | CASRGTAAKDYGYTF
TRBJ1-1 | TRBV18 | NA | NA | TGTGCCAGCTCAAGGGACTTGGGGGACACTGAAGCTTTCTTT | CASSRDLGDTEAFF
TRBJ2-1 | TRBV5-1 | NA | TRBD2 | TGCGCCAGCAGCTTGGAGGTAGCGGGTCCCTACAATGAGCAGTTCTTC | CASSLEVAGPYNEQFF
TRBJ1-1 | TRBV7-8 | NA | TRBD1 | TGTGCCAGCAGCGAGAGACAGGGGGCGCATAATGAAGCTTTCTTT | CASSERQGAHNEAFF
TRBJ1-1 | TRBV5-1 | NA | TRBD1 | TGCGCCAGCAGCTTATCAGGGGGCGCTTGGACTGAAGCTTTCTTT | CASSLSGGAWTEAFF
TRBJ2-2 | TRBV6-4 | NA | TRBD1 | TGTGCCAGCAGTGGCCCCCGTCGGACAGGGGAGAACACCGGGGAGCTGTTTTTT | CASSGPRRTGENTGELFF
TRBJ1-6 | TRBV18 | few | TRBD1 | TGTGCCAGCTCAGAACAGGGGGCAGGATCACCCCTCCACTTT | CASSEQGAGSPLHF
TRBJ1-1 | TRBV7-2 | NA | NA | TGTGCCAGCAGCTTAGACAGGGTCACTGAAGCTTTCTTT | CASSLDRVTEAFF
TRBJ1-4 | TRBV10-1 | NA | NA | TGCGCCACCAGCCGGAGGGGTAGAGGTGAAAAACTGTTTTTT | CATSRRGRGEKLFF
TRBJ1-3 | TRBV7-2 | once | NA | TGTGCCAGCAGCTTAAGTTCGGACAGCTCTGGAAACACCATATATTTT | CASSLSSDSSGNTIYF
TRBJ2-2 | TRBV4-3 | NA | NA | TGCGCCAGCAGCCAAGGCCTAGGGGCGAACACCGGGGAGCTGTTTTTT | CASSQGLGANTGELFF
TRBJ2-3 | TRBV4-3 | once | NA | TGCGCCAGCAGCCAAGAGGTTGCGGGGACCACAGATACGCAGTATTTT | CASSQEVAGTTDTQYF
TRBJ1-2 | TRBV9 | NA | TRBD1 | TGTGCCAGCAGCGGCGTAGAGGGGGACAGCTATAACTATGGCTACACCTTC | CASSGVEGDSYNYGYTF
TRBJ1-6 | TRBV9 | NA | NA | TGTGCCAGCAGCGGTGAGCACGGGGGTAATTCACCCCTCCACTTT | CASSGEHGGNSPLHF
TRBJ2-2 | TRBV12-3/TRBV12-4 | NA | TRBD2 | TGTGCCAGCAGTTGGCGGGAGCACGGGGAGCTGTTTTTT | CASSWREHGELFF
TRBJ1-1 | TRBV6-5 | NA | NA | TGTGCCAGCAGCTCAGGGTTTACTGAAGCTTTCTTT | CASSSGFTEAFF
TRBJ2-6 | TRBV3-1/TRBV3-2 | NA | NA | TGTGCCAGCAGCCTCGCTGGGGCCAACGTCCTGACTTTC | CASSLAGANVLTF
TRBJ2-3 | TRBV7-9 | NA | TRBD1 | TGTGCCAGCAGCCGGGACAGGGCCACAGATACGCAGTATTTT | CASSRDRATDTQYF